Below are 19 T cell receptor beta chains sequenced from a single sample in a study of OX40 agonist ivuxolimab in advanced cancers. The assay was immunoSEQ multiplex PCR, and TCRdb's table has in-frame clones only and misses some. There are about 89,000 clones in the sample; around 92% occur only once, and around 0.25% lies in the top ten. This sample comprised CD4+ or CD8+ T cells sorted from blood, obtained in a trial of the OX40 agonist ivuxolimab. These receptor sequences come from an adult with an advanced solid tumor such as melanoma, head and neck, liver or kidney cancer.

About this clone: Sequence at one end of the junction differs from germline and may be a read error. The chain has TRBV6-1 and TRBJ2-7; D tentatively reads TRBD1 or TRBD2 (5 bases each). Germline V gene data show CDR1 as MNHNS and CDR2 as SASEGT. The CDR3 covers 14 residues. CDR3 nucleotide sequence: TGTGCCAGCAATCGTGGGGCTAGCTCCCACGAGCAGTACTTC. Translation: CASNRGASSHEQYF.

To note about this clone: Germline and junction disagree at one end, which may indicate a read error. The gene calls are TRBV7-7 and TRBJ2-1, with 9 positions matching TRBD2. This CDR3 is built from 19 residues. Germline-derived CDR1 and CDR2 are SSHAT and FNYEAQ (reference sequence). This CDR3 reads CASSARGVDLAGERNEQFF. As DNA, the CDR3 is TGTGCTAGCAGCGCCCGCGGAGTGGACTTAGCGGGAGAGCGAAATGAGCAGTTCTTC.

The rearrangement uses TRBV27 and TRBJ2-1; the D call may be TRBD1 or TRBD2 (5 bases each). There are 15 residues in the CDR3. V shed 4 bases and J shed 1 base, with 11 bases lying between them. Germline V gene sequence: CDR1 MNHEY, CDR2 SMNVEV (reference sequence). CDR3 protein: CASSYGTRSYNEQFF. The CDR3 region has the DNA TGTGCCAGCAGTTACGGGACCAGGTCCTACAATGAGCAGTTCTTC.

The CDR3 loop reads CASSLQGNYGYTF. The DNA for the CDR3 is TGTGCCAGCAGTTTGCAGGGTAACTATGGCTACACCTTC. The gene calls are TRBV6-1 and TRBJ1-2, with TRBD1 as a possible D gene (5 bases). The CDR3 is made up of 13 amino acids. V was cut by 5 bases and J by 1 base, with 8 bases left in between. Germline CDR1 reads MNHNS; CDR2 reads SASEGT.

This chain uses TRBV6-5 with TRBJ2-4; D is uncertain. Trimming left V 6 bases short and J 3 bases short, with 12 bases between. The CDR3 is 14 amino acids. Germline-derived CDR1 and CDR2 are MNHEY and SVGAGI. In nucleotides, the CDR3 is TGTGCCAGCAGGGAGACTGGCGACAAAAACATTCAGTACTTC. Translation gives CASRETGDKNIQYF.

The rearrangement links TRBV13 to TRBJ1-6, with TRBD1 identical over 12 bases. Germline CDR1 PRHDT, CDR2 FYEKMQ (reference sequence). The CDR3 totals 15 residues. V lost 5 bases, J lost 9 bases, and 5 bases stayed unmatched. The CDR3 nucleotides read TGTGCCAGCAGCGTCTGGGACAGGGGGCGTTCACCCCTCCACTTT. This translates into CASSVWDRGRSPLHF.

The chain carries TRBV7-3 and TRBJ2-3; no definite D call. Trimming removed 2 bases at V and 4 bases at J, with 19 bases between. In germline, CDR1 is SGHTA, CDR2 FQGTGA. The CDR3 spans 17 residues. The CDR3 DNA reads TGTGCCAGCAGCTTAGGCAGGTCTTGGCTATTCGCAGATACGCAGTATTTT. Its protein is CASSLGRSWLFADTQYF.

The chain carries TRBV9 and TRBJ1-3; D remains unclear. V lost 1 base to trimming and J lost 3 bases, with 14 bases between them. The CDR3 consists of 16 residues. Germline assignment: CDR1 SGDLS and CDR2 YYNGEE. The CDR3 loop reads CASSVLSGFGGNTIYF. CDR3 nucleotides: TGTGCCAGCAGCGTACTATCCGGGTTCGGTGGAAACACCATATATTTT.

V usage is TRBV30 and J usage is TRBJ2-4; D possibly corresponds to TRBD1 (5 bases). CDR3 length: 12 amino acids. The germline V gene encodes CDR1 GTSNPN and CDR2 SVGIG (reference sequence). Trimming cost V 3 bases and J 8 bases, with 11 bases left between them. CDR3 coding DNA: TGTGCCTGGAGAGGGGCCAGGGACATTCAGTACTTC. This sequence encodes CAWRGARDIQYF.

The chain joins TRBV14 to TRBJ1-1, with 7 nucleotides matching TRBD1. The trim removed 3 bases at V and 2 bases at J, leaving 6 bases unmatched. Germline values: CDR1 SGHDN, CDR2 FVKESK. The CDR3 consists of 15 residues. The CDR3 here is CASSHHRDSNTEAFF. For the CDR3, the DNA is TGTGCCAGCAGCCACCACCGGGACAGCAACACTGAAGCTTTCTTT.

The V gene is TRBV19, the J gene TRBJ1-5, with D uncertain. The germline V gene has CDR1 LNHDA and CDR2 SQIVND (reference sequence). V lost 6 bases, J lost 5 bases, and 11 bases lay in between. The CDR3 covers 13 residues. The CDR3 sequence: CASSERGDQPQHF. CDR3 coding DNA: TGTGCCAGTAGCGAGCGGGGTGATCAGCCCCAGCATTTT.

V and J are TRBV6-4 and TRBJ2-1; 8 nucleotides agree with TRBD1. J was trimmed by 6 bases and V by 2 bases; bases with no gene match: 9. Per the germline V gene, CDR1 is MRHNA and CDR2 is SNTAGT. This CDR3 is 16 amino acids long. The CDR3 DNA sequence: TGTGCCAGCAGTGACAGTGGGACAGGAAAAATCAATGAGCAGTTCTTC. This translates into CASSDSGTGKINEQFF.

The chain combines TRBV28 with TRBJ2-4, with D tentatively TRBD2 (5 bases). The CDR3 spans 15 residues. V was cut by 7 bases and J by 0 bases, with 13 bases left in between. Germline assignment: CDR1 MDHEN and CDR2 SYDVKM. The CDR3 loop is CASIPGGRAKNIQYF. CDR3 nucleotide sequence: TGTGCCAGCATCCCGGGCGGGCGAGCCAAAAACATTCAGTACTTC. Filled out from reference TRBV28 and TRBJ2-4, the complete variable domain reads DVKVTQSSRYLVKRTGEKVFLECVQDMDHENMFWYRQDPGLGLRLIYFSYDVKMKEKGDIPEGYSVSREKKERFSLILESASTNQTSMYLCASIPGGRAKNIQYFGAGTRLSVL.

The genes are TRBV29-1 and TRBJ2-5; tentative D call: TRBD2 (6 bases). V gave up 2 bases and J gave up 5 bases, with 12 bases separating them. Germline lookup yields CDR1 SQVTM and CDR2 ANQGSEA. This CDR3 is 13 amino acids long. The CDR3 DNA sequence: TGCAGCGTTGAATTCGGGAGCCCCGAGACCCAGTACTTC. Translated, it gives CSVEFGSPETQYF.

The chain combines TRBV11-2 with TRBJ2-2; 8 bases map to TRBD2. The V and J ends lost 1 base and 6 bases, in that order; junction bases with no gene match: 7. CDR1 is SGHAT and CDR2 is FQNNGV in the germline V gene. The CDR3 totals 16 residues. The chain's CDR3 is CASSLVRTSKAGELFF. As DNA, the CDR3 is TGTGCCAGCAGCTTAGTCAGGACTAGCAAGGCCGGGGAGCTGTTTTTT.

V and J are TRBV5-1 and TRBJ2-2; 8 nucleotides agree with TRBD2. Germline V gene lookup returns CDR1 SGHRS and CDR2 YFSETQ. This CDR3 has 15 amino acids. The ends lost 2 bases at V and 6 bases at J; junction bases unmatched: 6. DNA of the CDR3: TGCGCCAGCAGCTTCCGGGAGGGAGGGCCCGGGGAGCTGTTTTTT. Protein sequence: CASSFREGGPGELFF.

This chain connects TRBV7-9 to TRBJ1-3; unclear D gene. The germline CDR1 and CDR2 sequences are SEHNR and FQNEAQ (reference sequence). Trimming took off 5 bases at V and 4 bases at J, with 6 bases between the two ends. The CDR3 has 12 amino acids. The chain's CDR3 is CASSETGNTIYF. The CDR3 DNA is TGTGCCAGCAGCGAGACCGGAAACACCATATATTTT.

The CDR3 here is CASSILSGELFF. DNA for the CDR3: TGTGCCAGTAGTATCCTGTCCGGGGAGCTGTTTTTT. The chain joins TRBV19 to TRBJ2-2; D is ambiguous. V lost 3 bases to trimming and J lost 6 bases, with 5 bases between them. There are 12 residues in the CDR3. CDR1 LNHDA and CDR2 SQIVND come from the germline V gene (reference sequence). The entire variable domain, with the rest obtained from reference TRBV19 and TRBJ2-2, is as follows: DGGITQSPKYLFRKEGQNVTLSCEQNLNHDAMYWYRQDPGQGLRLIYYSQIVNDFQKGDIAEGYSVSREKKESFPLTVTSAQKNPTAFYLCASSILSGELFFGEGSRLTVL.

The rearrangement uses TRBV28 and TRBJ1-2; 7 positions match TRBD1. CDR1 and CDR2 from the germline V gene are MDHEN and SYDVKM. The CDR3 has 14 amino acids. V was clipped by 2 bases and J by 8 bases; unmatched bases: 8. CDR3 DNA sequence: TGTGCCAGCAGTTTACAGGGGACAGCGCACGGCTACACCTTC. It translates to CASSLQGTAHGYTF.